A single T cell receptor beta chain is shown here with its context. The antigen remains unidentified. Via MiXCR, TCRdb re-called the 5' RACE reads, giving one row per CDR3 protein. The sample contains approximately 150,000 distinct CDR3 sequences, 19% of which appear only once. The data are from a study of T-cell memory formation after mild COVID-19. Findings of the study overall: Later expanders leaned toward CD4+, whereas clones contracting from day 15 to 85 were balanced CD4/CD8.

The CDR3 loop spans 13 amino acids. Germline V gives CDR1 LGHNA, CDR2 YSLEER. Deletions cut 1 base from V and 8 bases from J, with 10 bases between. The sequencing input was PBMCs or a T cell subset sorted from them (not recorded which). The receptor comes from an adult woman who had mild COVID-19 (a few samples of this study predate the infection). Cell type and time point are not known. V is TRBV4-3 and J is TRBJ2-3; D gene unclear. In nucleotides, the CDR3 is TGCGCCAGCAGCCAAGTCCGGCAAGGTACGCAGTATTTT. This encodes CASSQVRQGTQYF.